This T cell receptor (beta chain) emerged from a study of blood T cell repertoires in COVID-19 (dated by TCRdb to between 2020 and 2021). A note on the overall study: Samples covering the acute and convalescent phases of COVID-19 were provided by collaborators in the United States, Italy and Spain. The repertoires were made available in a free public database intended to serve as a resource for research on the immune response to SARS-CoV-2. Samples were obtained from the ongoing ImmuneRACE study (first 160 participants) and from 950 to 1,500 subjects provided by 6 global collaborators. HLA class I and class II types, where available, came from metadata supplied by the sample provider rather than from assay-based typing. The material from the prospective study consisted of cDNA or gDNA derived from T cells, B-cell-depleted T cells, or PBMCs. Deeply sampled blood TCRbeta repertoires from subjects exposed to, actively infected with, or recovered from COVID-19 were included in the dataset. The sample metadata nearly always contained a de-identified subject ID, COVID-19 status, age in years and sex.

Whole blood was collected in K2EDTA tubes by collaborating institutions according to the institutions' own protocols. For TCRbeta analysis, collaborators shipped samples in one of three forms: frozen whole blood, isolated PBMCs, or DNA extracted from either of those sample types. CDR3 length: 13 amino acids, cysteine to phenylalanine. Left in the record is the CDR3 DNA by itself, 39 bases read in frame from the first base. Looking up the germline V gene yields CDR1 ENHRY and CDR2 SYGVKD. Relative to germline, V is 4 bases shorter and J is 3 bases shorter, with 9 bases between their ends. TCRbeta CDR3 regions were amplified from genomic DNA by means of the immunoSEQ Assay, a bias-controlled multiplex PCR. For the original study's pipeline: Within the assay, amplification of reference gene primers was used to estimate how many nucleated cells each sample contained. To quantify the absolute abundance of each unique TCRbeta CDR3 rearrangement, sequence reads were collapsed and filtered. Productive Simpson clonality was computed per sample as the square root of Simpson's diversity index over productive rearrangements. Here the immuneACCESS table is served through TCRdb, limited to in-frame sequences with V and J called. Missing clones are a known gap in these copies; in checked studies unresolved V genes cover under half, and the rest lacks a known reason. From that table come the V and J calls and clone size; the DNA was used to work out D and trimming. The sample data list about 280,000 clones, and over 75% of these were observed just once. Jointly, the top ten make up 5.1% of the sample.

This clone was seen a single time. Its antigen remains undetermined. Base qualities are not provided; no much larger clone lies one nucleotide away. The investigation overall reported the following: The amount of clinical and demographic metadata varied by source and participant and was provided uncurated.

Recombination connected TRBV10-3 to TRBJ1-1, with a weak D call of TRBD1 (5 bases match). Specimen: peripheral blood. The clonotype originates from a man in his fifties or sixties with active or convalescent COVID-19. The DNA sequence is given as TGTGCCATCAGTGGGGTCAGGGACACTGAAGCTTTCTTT. The translation is CAISGVRDTEAFF.